The 9 T cell receptor beta chains below all came from one sample that was sequenced in a study of siplizumab effects on memory and regulatory T cells. Generated by immunoSEQ multiplex PCR, the TCRdb table keeps only in-frame clones and is missing some. The repertoire has fewer than 45,000 clones, about 90% of them found once; the top ten carry around 0.25%. Specimen: naive CD4+ T cells sorted from blood. The origin of the receptors is a human donor in good health.

The CDR3 loop is CASRPGAEGAHTIYF. The CDR3 DNA reads as TGTGCCAGTAGGCCTGGGGCAGAAGGGGCTCACACCATATATTTT. The chain couples TRBV19 to TRBJ1-3; D possibly corresponds to TRBD1 (5 bases). Germline V lookup: CDR1 LNHDA, CDR2 SQIVND (reference sequence). Trimming took 6 bases from V and 8 from J, leaving 20 bases between them. The CDR3 is 15 residues long.

The chain joins TRBV5-5 to TRBJ1-5, with no clear D. Germline loops: CDR1 SGHKS, CDR2 YYEKEE (reference sequence). The CDR3 extends over 15 amino acids. V was pared by 1 base and J by 0 bases, with 8 bases between. The CDR3 coding sequence is TGTGCCAGCAGCTTGTTGATTTATAGCAATCAGCCCCAGCATTTT. Amino acids: CASSLLIYSNQPQHF.

This clone came up once. The chain links TRBV7-9 to TRBJ2-1, with 8 nucleotides matching TRBD2. The germline CDR1 and CDR2 sequences are SEHNR and FQNEAQ (reference sequence). The CDR3 is 17 amino acids. J was trimmed by 0 bases and V by 7 bases; bases with no gene match: 11. CDR3 DNA sequence: TGTGCCAGCATAACTAGCGACGGGAGGGCCTCCTACAATGAGCAGTTCTTC. This gives the protein CASITSDGRASYNEQFF.

The chain carries TRBV5-1 and TRBJ2-3; possible D gene TRBD1, 5 bases. Trimming pared 1 base from V and 5 bases from J, leaving 17 bases between. This CDR3 comprises 16 residues. Germline lookup yields CDR1 SGHRS and CDR2 YFSETQ. Written as DNA, the CDR3 is TGCGCCAGCAGCTTGAGGTCGGCAGGGTGGATAGATACGCAGTATTTT. Amino acid sequence: CASSLRSAGWIDTQYF.

The chain recombines TRBV27 with TRBJ2-1, with D unclear. Trimming took off 3 bases at V and 5 bases at J, with 11 bases between the two ends. The CDR3 is 14 residues long. Germline V gene lookup returns CDR1 MNHEY and CDR2 SMNVEV (reference sequence). Written as DNA, the CDR3 is TGTGCCAGCAGTTTTAGGGTATACAACAATGAGCAGTTCTTC. Translation gives CASSFRVYNNEQFF.

The chain couples TRBV10-2 to TRBJ2-6, with D possibly TRBD1 on 6 matching bases. V was cut by 4 bases and J by 1 base, with 14 bases left in between. Germline-derived CDR1 and CDR2 are WSHSY and SAAADI. The CDR3 loop spans 17 amino acids. CDR3: CASSAGQASSGANVLTF. The CDR3 DNA reads TGCGCCAGCAGTGCGGGACAAGCAAGTTCTGGGGCCAACGTCCTGACTTTC.

The chain carries TRBV6-5 and TRBJ1-1; 7 bases line up with TRBD1. Germline CDR1 MNHEY, CDR2 SVGAGI. V shed 5 bases, J shed 3 bases, and the junction held 9 bases outside the gene matches. CDR3 length: 15 residues. The CDR3 sequence: CASSTPTGWYTEAFF. The CDR3 nucleotides read TGTGCCAGCAGTACTCCGACAGGGTGGTACACTGAAGCTTTCTTT.

Only one count was recorded for this clone. This chain connects TRBV27 to TRBJ2-3, with 11 bases lining up with TRBD1. Germline trimming cut 2 bases from V and 6 bases from J; bases unmatched to any gene: 4. CDR3 length: 15 residues. From germline, CDR1 is MNHEY and CDR2 SMNVEV (reference sequence). The CDR3 spells CASSLRDRGRDTQYF. As DNA, the CDR3 is TGTGCCAGCAGTTTACGGGACAGGGGGAGGGATACGCAGTATTTT.

The chain couples TRBV19 to TRBJ1-3; 9 bases map to TRBD1. The CDR3 is 18 amino acids. J lost 0 bases, V lost 6 bases, and 12 bases had no gene match. Looked up from germline, CDR1 is LNHDA and CDR2 is SQIVND (reference sequence). The CDR3 DNA follows: TGTGCCAGTAGGCCCGGGACAGGGAAGAATCTCTCTGGAAACACCATATATTTT. It translates to CASRPGTGKNLSGNTIYF.